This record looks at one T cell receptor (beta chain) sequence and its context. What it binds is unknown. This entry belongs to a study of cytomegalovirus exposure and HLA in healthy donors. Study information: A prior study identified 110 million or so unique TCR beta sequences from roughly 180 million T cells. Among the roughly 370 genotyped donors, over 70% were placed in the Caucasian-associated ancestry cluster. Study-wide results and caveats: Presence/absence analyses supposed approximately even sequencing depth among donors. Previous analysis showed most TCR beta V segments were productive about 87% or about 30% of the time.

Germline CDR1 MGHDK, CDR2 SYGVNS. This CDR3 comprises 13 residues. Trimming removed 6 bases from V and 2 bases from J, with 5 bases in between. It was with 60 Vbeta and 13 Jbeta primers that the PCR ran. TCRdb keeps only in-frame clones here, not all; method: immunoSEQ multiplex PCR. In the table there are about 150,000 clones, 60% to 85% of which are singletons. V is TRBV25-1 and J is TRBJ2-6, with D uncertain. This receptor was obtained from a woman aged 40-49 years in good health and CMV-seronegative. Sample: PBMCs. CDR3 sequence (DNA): TGTGCCAGCAGCCCGGCTGGGGCCAACGTCCTGACTTTC. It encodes CASSPAGANVLTF.